Listed below are T cell receptor beta chains from one sample, sequenced in a study of identical twins. One entry per CDR3 protein results from TCRdb running MiXCR on the 5' RACE reads. The table records hundreds of thousands of distinct CDR3 sequences, 8% to 9% of them present only once. The data also belong to a second study, concerning yellow fever vaccine responses in identical twins.

The sequenced sample consisted of memory (CD45RO+) T cells sorted from blood. Receptors were obtained from a young woman in good health. Both conserved end residues are part of each CDR3. Fields, in order: J gene, D gene, clone size, V gene, CDR3 DNA, CDR3 protein. D genes are given only for firm matches. Some rows mark clone size as missing; the rest say once, few, many or name a class of expanded clone.

>TRBJ1-4|.|few|TRBV25-1
TGTGCCAGCAGTTTAGGGGACGGTGAAAAACTGTTTTTT
CASSLGDGEKLFF
>TRBJ2-7|TRBD1|.|TRBV2
TGTGCCAGCAGAAGACAGGGGTTTGGCTCCTACGAGCAGTACTTC
CASRRQGFGSYEQYF
>TRBJ2-7|.|many|TRBV28
TGTGCCAGCAGTCTAAGACAGTCCTACGAGCAGTACTTC
CASSLRQSYEQYF
>TRBJ2-6|.|few|TRBV19
TGTGCCAGTAGTATCGCCCGGGCGAGGGGCTCTGGGGCCAACGTCCTGACTTTC
CASSIARARGSGANVLTF
>TRBJ2-7|.|.|TRBV7-2
TGTGCCAGCAGCCCCTCCGGGTCCCGATACGAGCAGTACTTC
CASSPSGSRYEQYF
>TRBJ2-7|.|few|TRBV29-1
TGCAGCGCACAGGTTAGCTCCTACGAGCAGTACTTC
CSAQVSSYEQYF
>TRBJ1-1|.|many|TRBV15
TGTGCCACCAGCAGATATACAGTGAACACTGAAGCTTTCTTT
CATSRYTVNTEAFF
>TRBJ2-7|.|many|TRBV29-1
TGCAGCGTTGTAGGCAGAACCTACGAGCAGTACTTC
CSVVGRTYEQYF
>TRBJ2-3|.|few|TRBV6-5
TGTGCCAGCAGTTACTCGGAAACTAGCACAGATACGCAGTATTTT
CASSYSETSTDTQYF
>TRBJ2-2|.|.|TRBV5-1
TGCGCCAGCAGCTACGGTCAGATTGGCACCGGGGAGCTGTTTTTT
CASSYGQIGTGELFF
>TRBJ2-5|TRBD1|.|TRBV11-3
TGTGCCAGCACGCACCTGGCAGGGGGAGAGACCCAGTACTTC
CASTHLAGGETQYF
>TRBJ2-5|TRBD2|few|TRBV27
TGTGCCAGCAGTTCTGTCCTTCTAGCGGACCAAGAGACCCAGTACTTC
CASSSVLLADQETQYF
>TRBJ2-1|TRBD2|many|TRBV20-1
TGCAGTGCTACCAGTTACAAGCGGGAGTGGTGGAATGAGCAGTTCTTC
CSATSYKREWWNEQFF
>TRBJ2-5|TRBD1|few|TRBV5-4
TGTGCCAGCAGCTCGGGACAGGGGGGAGAGACCCAGTACTTC
CASSSGQGGETQYF
>TRBJ2-1|.|many|TRBV3-1
TGTGCCAGCAGCCAAGCCTACGCTTCAAATGAGCAGTTCTTC
CASSQAYASNEQFF
>TRBJ2-3|.|.|TRBV20-1
TGCAGTGCTAGACCTCCCCCCGGGGCTCCTAGCACAGATACGCAGTATTTT
CSARPPPGAPSTDTQYF
>TRBJ2-5|TRBD1|.|TRBV24-1
TGTGCCACCAGTGAGGGACAGGGAATCCAAGAGACCCAGTACTTC
CATSEGQGIQETQYF
>TRBJ2-5|TRBD1|.|TRBV6-6
TGTGCCAGCAGTGCAGACAGGGAAGGGACCCAGTACTTC
CASSADREGTQYF
>TRBJ2-2|.|.|TRBV4-2
TGTGCCAGCAGCCAAGACAGGTTCGCCGGGGAGCTGTTTTTT
CASSQDRFAGELFF
>TRBJ2-7|TRBD1|few|TRBV28
TGTGCCAGCAGTAGCCCAGGGGGACAGGGCTACGAGCAGTACTTC
CASSSPGGQGYEQYF
>TRBJ2-3|.|few|TRBV7-6
TGTGCCAGCAGCTTAACCCCTAGCTACCCCACCGATACGCAGTATTTT
CASSLTPSYPTDTQYF
>TRBJ2-1|TRBD2|.|TRBV7-7
TGTGCCAGCAGCGTCGCAGCGGGGGTGTACAATGAGCAGTTCTTC
CASSVAAGVYNEQFF